The 22 T cell receptor beta chains listed next were all sequenced from one sample in a study of cytomegalovirus exposure and HLA in healthy donors. The PCR contained 60 Vbeta and 13 Jbeta primers. The repertoire was sequenced with immunoSEQ multiplex PCR; TCRdb's copy has only in-frame clones and lacks some. The sample holds fewer than 150,000 clones; about 80% are singletons and the top ten take roughly 4.5%. The sequenced material came from PBMCs. The receptors originated from a man aged 35 to 55 in good health and CMV-seropositive.

The chain uses TRBV2 and TRBJ2-2; 8 bases match TRBD1. With 7 bases clipped from V and 4 bases from J, the junction kept 5 bases outside the gene matches. Germline CDR1 and CDR2: SNHLY and FYNNEI. The CDR3 is 14 residues long. In DNA, the CDR3 is TGTGCCAGCACTCAGGGGGCCGGCACCGGGGAGCTGTTTTTT. This gives the protein CASTQGAGTGELFF.

This clone was recorded only once. CDR3 DNA sequence: TGTGCCAGCAGACCCACAGGGGAAAGTTCACCCCTCCACTTT. Its translation is CASRPTGESSPLHF. V is TRBV14 and J is TRBJ1-6; the match to TRBD1 covers 7 bases. The CDR3 sequence is 14 residues long. J was trimmed by 9 bases and V by 6 bases; bases with no gene match: 8. From germline, CDR1 is SGHDN and CDR2 FVKESK.

The chain recombines TRBV25-1 with TRBJ2-6, with a weak D call TRBD1 (5 bases). The CDR3 is made up of 18 amino acids. V was cut by 4 bases and J by 2 bases, with 18 bases left in between. CDR1 is MGHDK and CDR2 is SYGVNS in the germline V gene. The DNA of the CDR3 is TGTGCCAGCAGTGCGGACCCCGGTAGGGGTACTGGGGCCAACGTCCTGACTTTC. It encodes CASSADPGRGTGANVLTF. Full variable domain (missing parts from reference TRBV25-1 and TRBJ2-6): EADIYQTPRYLVIGTGKKITLECSQTMGHDKMYWYQQDPGMELHLIHYSYGVNSTEKGDLSSESTVSRIRTEHFPLTLESARPSHTSQYLCASSADPGRGTGANVLTFGAGSRLTVL.

This clone was counted a few times. This sequence joins TRBV29-1 and TRBJ2-2; 7 positions match TRBD1. This CDR3 comprises 15 residues. V shed 5 bases and J 2 bases; nucleotides not matched to a gene: 8. The germline gives CDR1 SQVTM, CDR2 ANQGSEA. The CDR3 bases are TGCAGCGTTTTTGCCGGGACAGAAAACACCGGGGAGCTGTTTTTT. This translates into CSVFAGTENTGELFF.

This clone appeared a single time. The chain uses TRBV10-3 and TRBJ2-7, with D unresolved. The V end lost 4 bases, the J end lost 5 bases, and 6 bases lay between the germline ends. There are 11 residues in the CDR3. Looked up from germline, CDR1 is ENHRY and CDR2 is SYGVKD. CDR3 coding DNA: TGTGCCATCAGTGCTTCCCACGAGCAGTACTTC. Its protein product is CAISASHEQYF.

The gene calls are TRBV29-1 and TRBJ2-1; 9 bases map to TRBD2. Trimming cost V 5 bases and J 5 bases; bases outside gene matches: 7. This CDR3 comprises 14 residues. Germline values: CDR1 SQVTM, CDR2 ANQGSEA. The CDR3: CSVISGSRDNEQFF. For the CDR3, the DNA is TGCAGCGTTATTAGCGGGAGTCGGGACAATGAGCAGTTCTTC.

The CDR3 DNA sequence: TGCGCCAGCAGCCGGGGACAGGGGGGGACCTACGAGCAGTACTTC. This sequence encodes CASSRGQGGTYEQYF. The chain links TRBV4-1 to TRBJ2-7; 11 nucleotides align to TRBD1. V shed 4 bases and J 2 bases; nucleotides not matched to a gene: 4. Germline CDR1 is MGHRA and CDR2 is YSYEKL. The length of the CDR3 is 15 residues.

This clone was found once. V usage is TRBV18 and J usage is TRBJ2-7, with a weak D call TRBD1 (6 bases). This CDR3 has 15 amino acids. V was shortened by 1 base and J by 7 bases, with 17 bases between the two germline ends. Germline-derived CDR1 and CDR2 are KGHSH and LQKENI. CDR3 sequence reads: CASSPRQAGWREQYF. Here the CDR3 DNA reads TGTGCCAGCTCACCACGACAGGCGGGTTGGAGAGAGCAGTACTTC.

This clone was detected a few times. The V gene is TRBV9, the J gene TRBJ1-2, with D perhaps TRBD1 (6 bases). Germline V lookup: CDR1 SGDLS, CDR2 YYNGEE. The CDR3 is 15 amino acids. The V gene lost 2 bases and the J gene lost 0 bases, with 11 bases spanning the gap. The CDR3 DNA is TGTGCCAGCAGCGTCTGGACAGCGCCTAACTATGGCTACACCTTC. It codes for CASSVWTAPNYGYTF.

The chain is built from TRBV5-1 and TRBJ1-1; maybe TRBD1 (6 bases). Trimming removed 4 bases from V and 3 bases from J, with 19 bases in between. The germline V gene has CDR1 SGHRS and CDR2 YFSETQ. The CDR3 length is 16 residues. CDR3 in DNA: TGCGCCAGCAGCAGGGGGACGTTTGGCTTAGACACTGAAGCTTTCTTT. It specifies CASSRGTFGLDTEAFF.

The V and J genes are TRBV13 and TRBJ1-1, with 7 bases aligning to TRBD1. With 7 bases clipped from V and 4 bases from J, the junction kept 6 bases outside the gene matches. The germline CDR1 and CDR2 sequences are PRHDT and FYEKMQ (reference sequence). CDR3 length: 13 residues. The CDR3 DNA follows: TGTGCCAGCAACCTGCGGGACAGCACTGAAGCTTTCTTT. This codes for CASNLRDSTEAFF. Full variable domain (outside the CDR3, taken from reference TRBV13 and TRBJ1-1): AAGVIQSPRHLIKEKRETATLKCYPIPRHDTVYWYQQGPGQDPQFLISFYEKMQSDKGSIPDRFSAQQFSDYHSELNMSSLELGDSALYFCASNLRDSTEAFFGQGTRLTVV.

This clone has only one observation. The V call is TRBV19, the J call TRBJ2-3; weak D call: TRBD1 (6 bases). CDR1 and CDR2 from the germline V gene are LNHDA and SQIVND (reference sequence). The CDR3 totals 13 residues. Trimming shortened V by 4 bases and J by 6 bases, and 11 bases separated the two germline ends. The CDR3 loop reads CASSKNQGDTQYF. CDR3 DNA sequence: TGTGCCAGTAGTAAGAACCAGGGGGATACGCAGTATTTT.

The chain has TRBV6-5 and TRBJ2-5; 12 bases align to TRBD2. Trimming took 2 bases from V and 2 from J; bases not matched to a gene: 0. Germline V gene lookup returns CDR1 MNHEY and CDR2 SVGAGI. The CDR3 loop spans 15 amino acids. The CDR3 protein is CASSYGLAGQETQYF. The CDR3 nucleotides read TGTGCCAGCAGTTACGGACTAGCGGGACAAGAGACCCAGTACTTC.

This clone has just one count. V gene TRBV7-3 combines with J gene TRBJ2-3; 7 bases agree with TRBD1. The CDR3 runs 15 residues. V shed 5 bases, J shed 1 base, and the junction held 6 bases outside the gene matches. Germline CDR1 is SGHTA and CDR2 is FQGTGA. Here the CDR3 DNA reads TGTGCCAGCAGCCGGGACAGTACTGGCACAGATACGCAGTATTTT. The encoded protein is CASSRDSTGTDTQYF.

This chain uses TRBV6-1 with TRBJ1-5; D unresolved. Germline CDR1 is MNHNS and CDR2 is SASEGT. The CDR3 is 15 residues long. V dropped 2 bases and J dropped 1 base, with 9 bases sitting between them. CDR3 in amino acids: CASSELGRSNQPQHF. The CDR3 coding sequence is TGTGCCAGCAGTGAATTAGGGAGGAGCAATCAGCCCCAGCATTTT.

The chain combines TRBV5-6 with TRBJ2-7, with D hard to call. Per the germline V gene, CDR1 is SGHDT and CDR2 is YYEEEE. This CDR3 comprises 14 residues. Between the trimmed V and J ends, which lost 0 bases and 0 bases, there was a span of 7 bases. CDR3 in DNA: TGTGCCAGCAGCTTGGGACACCCCTCCTACGAGCAGTACTTC. Amino acid sequence: CASSLGHPSYEQYF.

V gene TRBV25-1 combines with J gene TRBJ2-5; D is undetermined. The J call may be wrong; the DNA end is better matched by TRBJ2-7. Germline V gene lookup returns CDR1 MGHDK and CDR2 SYGVNS. The CDR3 is 12 residues long. The CDR3 region is CASRDRDYEQYF. CDR3 in DNA: TGTGCCAGCAGAGATAGAGACTACGAGCAGTACTTC.

The chain combines TRBV10-1 with TRBJ2-6, with 8 bases fitting TRBD1. Germline V CDR1 and CDR2: WNHNN, SYGVQD (reference sequence). The CDR3 is 16 residues long. V gave up 7 bases and J gave up 4 bases; unmatched junction bases: 9. The CDR3 region is CASTGQGKSGANVLTF. CDR3 in DNA: TGCGCCAGCACTGGACAGGGAAAATCGGGGGCCAACGTCCTGACTTTC.

This clone came up once. Other DNA sequences within the sample encode an identical CDR3. The rearrangement joins TRBV4-1 to TRBJ1-2; 9 bases align to TRBD1. The trim removed 1 base at V and 4 bases at J, leaving 4 bases unmatched. The CDR3 runs 15 residues. CDR1 and CDR2 from the germline V gene are MGHRA and YSYEKL. CDR3 DNA sequence: TGCGCCAGCAGCCAAGCGGGACAGGGTATCTATGGCTACACCTTC. Its translation is CASSQAGQGIYGYTF.

The gene calls are TRBV7-8 and TRBJ2-4, with D perhaps matching TRBD2 (7 bases). Between the trimmed V and J ends, which lost 6 bases and 8 bases, there was a span of 17 bases. The CDR3 runs to 14 residues. CDR1 and CDR2 from the germline V gene are SGHVS and FQNEAQ. The CDR3 region has the DNA TGTGCCAGCAGTCGTCAGGAGGGGGGGGACATTCAGTACTTC. This translates into CASSRQEGGDIQYF.

This clone is a singleton in its sample. This chain connects TRBV2 to TRBJ2-5; 7 nucleotides align to TRBD1. The J call is uncertain, as TRBJ2-7 better fits the DNA end. This CDR3 contains 13 residues. The germline gives CDR1 SNHLY, CDR2 FYNNEI. The CDR3 sequence is CASQTGNWGEQYF. The CDR3 DNA sequence: TGTGCCAGCCAGACAGGGAATTGGGGCGAGCAGTACTTC.

The chain combines TRBV6-1 with TRBJ1-1; the D is unclear. This CDR3 region has 14 residues. V was pared by 5 bases and J by 2 bases, with 12 bases between. From germline, CDR1 is MNHNS and CDR2 SASEGT. CDR3 residues: CASSTFGGNTEAFF. The CDR3, as DNA: TGTGCCAGCAGTACCTTCGGCGGTAACACTGAAGCTTTCTTT.